This is a list of T cell receptor beta chains from one sample in a study of response to subunit inactivated influenza vaccine. TCRdb re-called the RT-PCR reads with MiXCR, one entry per CDR3 protein. The top ten hold 2.5% to 3% of the sample, which has some 540,000 distinct CDR3 sequences, around 21% seen once. This sample was shared with a second study, whose subject was T cells expressing NK-cell markers.

The sample consisted of CD4+ T cells sorted from PBMCs, taken about 12 days after vaccination. The receptors derive from a man between 45 and 60 years old who received an inactivated influenza vaccine. CDR3s include the opening cysteine and the closing phenylalanine or tryptophan. D genes are given only for firm matches. Size values are once, few and many counts, or a class for expanded clones, and some rows have none.

d_call: NA
v_call: TRBV5-6
clone_size: many
j_call: TRBJ1-2
cdr3_aa: CASSPWPGDGNNGYTF
cdr3_nt: TGTGCCAGCAGCCCGTGGCCAGGGGATGGTAATAATGGCTACACCTTC

d_call: NA
v_call: TRBV12-3/TRBV12-4
clone_size: many
j_call: TRBJ1-1
cdr3_aa: CASSLRGGMNTEAFF
cdr3_nt: TGTGCCAGCAGTTTAAGGGGGGGCATGAACACTGAAGCTTTCTTT

d_call: NA
v_call: TRBV7-2
clone_size: few
j_call: TRBJ2-3
cdr3_aa: CASSLDTKIYTQYF
cdr3_nt: TGTGCCAGCAGCTTGGACACTAAGATCTACACGCAGTATTTT

d_call: NA
v_call: TRBV7-2
clone_size: few
j_call: TRBJ1-5
cdr3_aa: CASSSKLAQPQHF
cdr3_nt: TGTGCCAGCAGCTCAAAGCTGGCTCAGCCCCAGCATTTT

d_call: TRBD2
v_call: TRBV6-5
clone_size: NA
j_call: TRBJ2-7
cdr3_aa: CASSFSSGSHEQYF
cdr3_nt: TGTGCCAGCAGTTTTTCTAGCGGGAGTCACGAGCAGTACTTC

d_call: NA
v_call: TRBV20-1
clone_size: few
j_call: TRBJ1-5
cdr3_aa: CSARDKRALPQHF
cdr3_nt: TGCAGTGCTAGAGATAAGAGGGCCTTACCCCAGCATTTT

d_call: NA
v_call: TRBV6-2/TRBV6-3
clone_size: NA
j_call: TRBJ1-5
cdr3_aa: CASSYSPGRFSYSNQPQHF
cdr3_nt: TGTGCCAGCAGTTACTCCCCGGGACGGTTTTCTTATAGCAATCAGCCCCAGCATTTT

d_call: TRBD1
v_call: TRBV7-8
clone_size: NA
j_call: TRBJ1-1
cdr3_aa: CASSWDRLMNTEVFF
cdr3_nt: TGTGCCAGCAGCTGGGACAGGCTCATGAACACTGAAGTTTTCTTT

d_call: NA
v_call: TRBV20-1
clone_size: NA
j_call: TRBJ2-1
cdr3_aa: CSARTGTSKENEQFF
cdr3_nt: TGCAGTGCTAGAACCGGGACCTCTAAAGAGAATGAGCAGTTCTTC

d_call: TRBD1
v_call: TRBV10-2
clone_size: few
j_call: TRBJ1-2
cdr3_aa: CAINDGTGYGYTF
cdr3_nt: TGCGCCATCAACGACGGGACAGGCTATGGCTACACCTTC

d_call: NA
v_call: TRBV5-6
clone_size: NA
j_call: TRBJ1-5
cdr3_aa: CASSLGQASNQPQHF
cdr3_nt: TGTGCCAGCAGCTTGGGACAAGCCAGCAATCAGCCCCAGCATTTT

d_call: NA
v_call: TRBV7-9
clone_size: NA
j_call: TRBJ1-1
cdr3_aa: CASSSWDEAFF
cdr3_nt: TGTGCCAGCAGCTCCTGGGATGAAGCTTTCTTT

d_call: TRBD1
v_call: TRBV20-1
clone_size: few
j_call: TRBJ2-7
cdr3_aa: CSAEGQGSWEQYF
cdr3_nt: TGCAGTGCTGAGGGACAGGGTTCGTGGGAGCAGTACTTC

d_call: NA
v_call: TRBV27
clone_size: NA
j_call: TRBJ1-4
cdr3_aa: CASSFPNEKLFF
cdr3_nt: TGTGCCAGCAGTTTCCCCAATGAAAAACTGTTTTTT

d_call: TRBD1
v_call: TRBV7-2
clone_size: NA
j_call: TRBJ2-4
cdr3_aa: CASRAQGSLAKNIQYF
cdr3_nt: TGTGCCAGCAGGGCACAGGGGTCTCTAGCCAAAAACATTCAGTACTTC

d_call: NA
v_call: TRBV12-3/TRBV12-4
clone_size: few
j_call: TRBJ1-5
cdr3_aa: CASSFRGSNQPQHF
cdr3_nt: TGTGCCAGCAGTTTTAGGGGGTCCAATCAGCCCCAGCATTTT

d_call: NA
v_call: TRBV6-2/TRBV6-3
clone_size: NA
j_call: TRBJ2-2
cdr3_aa: CASSAPGQFTGELFF
cdr3_nt: TGTGCCAGCAGTGCTCCCGGACAGTTCACCGGGGAGCTGTTTTTT

d_call: TRBD2
v_call: TRBV29-1
clone_size: many
j_call: TRBJ2-1
cdr3_aa: CSGSGTSGSGNEQFF
cdr3_nt: TGCAGCGGCAGCGGGACTAGCGGGAGTGGCAATGAGCAGTTCTTC

d_call: TRBD2
v_call: TRBV7-2
clone_size: NA
j_call: TRBJ2-7
cdr3_aa: CASSRTSGIGEQYF
cdr3_nt: TGTGCCAGCAGCCGGACTAGCGGGATCGGCGAGCAGTACTTC

d_call: TRBD1
v_call: TRBV5-1
clone_size: few
j_call: TRBJ2-1
cdr3_aa: CASKTGTGEFDEQFF
cdr3_nt: TGCGCCAGCAAGACCGGGACAGGGGAGTTCGATGAGCAGTTCTTC

d_call: NA
v_call: TRBV7-9
clone_size: many
j_call: TRBJ2-1
cdr3_aa: CASSLGVRVYNEQFF
cdr3_nt: TGTGCCAGCAGCTTAGGGGTCAGGGTCTACAATGAGCAGTTCTTC

d_call: NA
v_call: TRBV6-6
clone_size: NA
j_call: TRBJ2-7
cdr3_aa: CATSPRISHEQYF
cdr3_nt: TGTGCCACGTCTCCCCGGATCTCCCACGAGCAGTACTTC

d_call: NA
v_call: TRBV7-6
clone_size: NA
j_call: TRBJ2-2
cdr3_aa: CASSFRQFTGELFF
cdr3_nt: TGTGCCAGCAGCTTTCGACAATTCACCGGGGAGCTGTTTTTT

d_call: NA
v_call: TRBV5-1
clone_size: NA
j_call: TRBJ2-7
cdr3_aa: CASSLTGGDGGYEQYF
cdr3_nt: TGCGCCAGCAGCTTGACAGGAGGGGATGGGGGCTACGAGCAGTACTTC

d_call: NA
v_call: TRBV7-2
clone_size: many
j_call: TRBJ2-7
cdr3_aa: CASSLEETETYEQYF
cdr3_nt: TGTGCCAGCAGCTTAGAGGAGACAGAGACCTACGAGCAGTACTTC

d_call: NA
v_call: TRBV10-3
clone_size: few
j_call: TRBJ2-5
cdr3_aa: CAISGQDRGETQYF
cdr3_nt: TGTGCCATCAGTGGCCAGGACAGAGGGGAGACCCAGTACTTC

d_call: NA
v_call: TRBV12-3/TRBV12-4
clone_size: few
j_call: TRBJ1-1
cdr3_aa: CASSRHGVNTEAFF
cdr3_nt: TGTGCCAGCAGTCGCCACGGGGTGAACACTGAAGCTTTCTTT

d_call: NA
v_call: TRBV7-3
clone_size: NA
j_call: TRBJ2-7
cdr3_aa: CASSPLQVPGEQYF
cdr3_nt: TGTGCCAGCAGCCCGTTACAGGTCCCGGGTGAGCAGTACTTC